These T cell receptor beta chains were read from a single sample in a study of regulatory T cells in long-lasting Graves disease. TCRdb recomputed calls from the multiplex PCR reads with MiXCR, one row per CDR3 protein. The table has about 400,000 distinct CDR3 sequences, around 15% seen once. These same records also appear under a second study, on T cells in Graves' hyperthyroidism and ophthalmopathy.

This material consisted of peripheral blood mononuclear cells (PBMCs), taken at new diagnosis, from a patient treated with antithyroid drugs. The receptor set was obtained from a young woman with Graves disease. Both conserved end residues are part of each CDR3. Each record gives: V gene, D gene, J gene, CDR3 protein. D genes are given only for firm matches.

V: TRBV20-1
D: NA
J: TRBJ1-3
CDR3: CSAEALGSGNTIYF

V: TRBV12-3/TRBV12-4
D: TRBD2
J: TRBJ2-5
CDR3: CASATGTSGETQYF

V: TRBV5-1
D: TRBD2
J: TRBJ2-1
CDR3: CASSVTSGSYNEQFF

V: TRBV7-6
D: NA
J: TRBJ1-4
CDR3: CASSFFGSGGSNEKLFF

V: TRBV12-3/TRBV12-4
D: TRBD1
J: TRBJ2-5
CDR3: CASSPRTGGMVETQYF

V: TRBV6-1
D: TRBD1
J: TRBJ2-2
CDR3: CASGQGSANTGELFF

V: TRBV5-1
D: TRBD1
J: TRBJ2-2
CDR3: CASRLGQSNTGELFF

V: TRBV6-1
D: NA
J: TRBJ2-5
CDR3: CASSEFGQPKETQYF

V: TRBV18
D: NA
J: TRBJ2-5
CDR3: CASSQRGLETQYF

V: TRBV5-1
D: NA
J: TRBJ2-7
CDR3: CASSLAGGWEQYF

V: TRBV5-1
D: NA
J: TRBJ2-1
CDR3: CASSATRVGLEQFF

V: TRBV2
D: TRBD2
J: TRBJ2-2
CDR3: CASSEAVAGVGGELFF

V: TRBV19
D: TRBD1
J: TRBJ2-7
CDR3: CASSTARQGKAGEQYF

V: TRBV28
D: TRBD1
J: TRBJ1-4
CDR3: CATSRGSEKLFF

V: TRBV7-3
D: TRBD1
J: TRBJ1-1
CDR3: CASSLMGTGWNTEAFF

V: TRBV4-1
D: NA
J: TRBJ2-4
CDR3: CASSQETTRGAPLNIQYF

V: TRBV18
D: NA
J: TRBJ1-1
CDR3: CASSPTDTRSAFF

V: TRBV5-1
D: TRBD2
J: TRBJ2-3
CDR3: CASTVAGGLNTDTQYF

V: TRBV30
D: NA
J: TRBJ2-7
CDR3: CAWSEGYEQCF

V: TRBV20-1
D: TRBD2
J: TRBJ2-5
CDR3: CSAIPGTSGGGETQYF

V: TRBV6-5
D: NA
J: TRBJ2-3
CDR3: CASSYLNTDTQYF

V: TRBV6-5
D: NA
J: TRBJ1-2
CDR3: CASSYSSRYGYTF

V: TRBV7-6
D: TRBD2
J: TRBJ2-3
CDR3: CASSPGTSGGYQYF

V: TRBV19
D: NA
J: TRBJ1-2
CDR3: CASSIGDTYEKYGYTF

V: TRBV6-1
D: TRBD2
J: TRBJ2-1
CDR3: CASSPQGLAFGNEQFF

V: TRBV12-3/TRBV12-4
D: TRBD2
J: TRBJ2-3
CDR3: CASTKESGGKYF

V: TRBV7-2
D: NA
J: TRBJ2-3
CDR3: CASSLRGAGTDTQYF

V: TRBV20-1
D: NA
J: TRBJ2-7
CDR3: CSARVPGSWEQYF

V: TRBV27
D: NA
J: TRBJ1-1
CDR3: CASSYGAQNTEAFF

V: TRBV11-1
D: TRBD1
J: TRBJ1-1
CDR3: CASSLANGQGKSEAFF

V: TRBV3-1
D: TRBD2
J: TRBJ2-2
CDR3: CASSQGPGGLAAGELFF

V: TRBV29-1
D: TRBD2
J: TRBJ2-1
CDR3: CSVEGAGGPLNEQFF

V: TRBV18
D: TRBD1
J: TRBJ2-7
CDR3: CASSRDRGIYEQYF

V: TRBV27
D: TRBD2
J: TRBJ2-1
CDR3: CASSLSGGENNEQFF

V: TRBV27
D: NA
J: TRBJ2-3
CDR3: CASSRRMADTQYF

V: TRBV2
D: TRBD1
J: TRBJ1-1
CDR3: CASSKQGALNTEAFF

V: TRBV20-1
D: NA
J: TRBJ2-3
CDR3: CSARDHRTRTIDTQYF

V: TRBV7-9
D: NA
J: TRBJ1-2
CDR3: CASSLETTGSFGYTF

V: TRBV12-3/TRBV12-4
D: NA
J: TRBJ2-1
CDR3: CASGETGAYNEQFF

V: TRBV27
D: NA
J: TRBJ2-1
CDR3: CASTRGPINEQFF

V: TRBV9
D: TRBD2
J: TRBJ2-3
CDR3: CASSVDLGGGLRDTQYF

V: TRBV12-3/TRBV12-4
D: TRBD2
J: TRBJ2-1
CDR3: CASSPLFAGGDNEQFF

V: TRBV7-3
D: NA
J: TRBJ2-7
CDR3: CASSHLPGEQYF

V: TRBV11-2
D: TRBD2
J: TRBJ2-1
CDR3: CASSLELAASYNEQFF

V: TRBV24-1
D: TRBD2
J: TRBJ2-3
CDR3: CATAGPTSTDTQYF

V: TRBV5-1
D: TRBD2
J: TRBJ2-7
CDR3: CASSPAGGVHEQYF

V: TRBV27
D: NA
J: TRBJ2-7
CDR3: CASSLSAGSEQYF

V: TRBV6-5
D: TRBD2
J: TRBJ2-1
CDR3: CASSYGRGYNEQFF

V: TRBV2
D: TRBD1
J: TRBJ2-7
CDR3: CASSETGQGYEQYF

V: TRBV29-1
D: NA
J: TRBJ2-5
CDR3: CSVGLAETQYF

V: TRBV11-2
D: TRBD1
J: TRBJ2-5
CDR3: CASSTGTEQETQYF

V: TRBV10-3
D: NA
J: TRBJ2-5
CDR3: CAISPGQETQYF

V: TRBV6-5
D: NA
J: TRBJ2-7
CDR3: CASSSLTLGPREQYF